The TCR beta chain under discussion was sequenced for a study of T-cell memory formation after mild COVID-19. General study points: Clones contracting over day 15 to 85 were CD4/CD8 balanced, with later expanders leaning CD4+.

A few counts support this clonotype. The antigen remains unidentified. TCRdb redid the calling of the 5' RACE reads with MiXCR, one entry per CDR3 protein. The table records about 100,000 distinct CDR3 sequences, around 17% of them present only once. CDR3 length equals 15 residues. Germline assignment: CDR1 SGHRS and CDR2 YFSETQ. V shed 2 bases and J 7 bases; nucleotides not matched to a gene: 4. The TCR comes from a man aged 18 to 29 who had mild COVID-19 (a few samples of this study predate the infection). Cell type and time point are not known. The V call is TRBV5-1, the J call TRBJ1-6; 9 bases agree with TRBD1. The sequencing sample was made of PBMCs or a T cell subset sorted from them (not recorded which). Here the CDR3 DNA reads TGCGCCAGCAGCTTACCGGGACAGGGAAATTCACCCCTCCACTTT. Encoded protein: CASSLPGQGNSPLHF.